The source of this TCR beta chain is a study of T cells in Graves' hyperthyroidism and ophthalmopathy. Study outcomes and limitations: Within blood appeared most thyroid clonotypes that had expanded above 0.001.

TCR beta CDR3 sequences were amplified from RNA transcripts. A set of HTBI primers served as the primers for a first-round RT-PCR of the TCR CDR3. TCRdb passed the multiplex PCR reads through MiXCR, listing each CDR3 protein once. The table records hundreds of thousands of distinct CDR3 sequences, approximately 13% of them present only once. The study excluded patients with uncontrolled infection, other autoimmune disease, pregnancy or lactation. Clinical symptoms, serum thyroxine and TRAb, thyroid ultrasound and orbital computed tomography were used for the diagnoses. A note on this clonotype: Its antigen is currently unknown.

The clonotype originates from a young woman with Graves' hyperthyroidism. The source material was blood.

CDR3 amino acids: CASSSTGGGYNEQFF. CDR3 DNA sequence: TGTGCCAGCAGTTCAACAGGGGGCGGCTACAATGAGCAGTTCTTC. The chain uses TRBV27 and TRBJ2-1; 9 bases are a match to TRBD1. CDR1 and CDR2 (germline): MNHEY, SMNVEV (reference sequence). This CDR3 comprises 15 residues. Unmatched junction bases numbered 4, after V lost 4 bases and J lost 3 bases.